These T cell receptor beta chains were read from a single sample in a study of early T cells in non-severe SARS-CoV-2 infection. TCRdb itself ran the 5' RACE reads through MiXCR, one entry per CDR3 protein. The repertoire holds 25,000 to 30,000 distinct CDR3 sequences, with about 4.5% as singletons. Sequenced input: whole blood. These receptors all stem from an adult who was a healthcare worker with PCR-confirmed SARS-CoV-2 infection or an uninfected control (not recorded which). Both conserved end residues are part of each CDR3. Each record gives: clone size, J gene, CDR3 length, V gene, D gene, CDR3 protein, CDR3 DNA. The D gene is left open where the match is weak. A row's size may be missing; if present it is once, few, many or a size class.

clone_size: many; j_call: TRBJ1-2; cdr3_length: 12; v_call: TRBV20-1; d_call: -; cdr3_aa: CSARETGYGYTF; cdr3_nt: TGCAGTGCTAGAGAAACGGGGTATGGCTACACCTTC
clone_size: -; j_call: TRBJ2-3; cdr3_length: 12; v_call: TRBV28; d_call: -; cdr3_aa: CATRPGTDTQYF; cdr3_nt: TGTGCCACCCGACCGGGCACAGATACGCAGTATTTT
clone_size: -; j_call: TRBJ2-2; cdr3_length: 14; v_call: TRBV11-2; d_call: TRBD1; cdr3_aa: CASRSTGGTGELFF; cdr3_nt: TGTGCCAGCAGGTCGACAGGGGGCACCGGGGAGCTGTTTTTT
clone_size: many; j_call: TRBJ2-6; cdr3_length: 17; v_call: TRBV7-9; d_call: -; cdr3_aa: CASSWTLKGSGANVLTF; cdr3_nt: TGTGCCAGCAGCTGGACTTTAAAGGGCTCCGGGGCCAACGTCCTGACTTTC
clone_size: -; j_call: TRBJ1-1; cdr3_length: 13; v_call: TRBV19; d_call: -; cdr3_aa: CASGRTLNTEAFF; cdr3_nt: TGTGCCAGTGGACGGACTCTGAACACTGAAGCTTTCTTT
clone_size: few; j_call: TRBJ2-7; cdr3_length: 10; v_call: TRBV20-1; d_call: -; cdr3_aa: CSARSYEQYF; cdr3_nt: TGCAGTGCTAGATCGTACGAGCAGTACTTC
clone_size: few; j_call: TRBJ1-2; cdr3_length: 11; v_call: TRBV2; d_call: -; cdr3_aa: CASSRDTPSTF; cdr3_nt: TGTGCCAGCAGCCGGGACACCCCATCCACCTTC
clone_size: few; j_call: TRBJ2-3; cdr3_length: 13; v_call: TRBV5-6; d_call: -; cdr3_aa: CASSYTTGGGPYF; cdr3_nt: TGTGCCAGCAGCTACACTACAGGAGGAGGTCCGTATTTT
clone_size: -; j_call: TRBJ2-7; cdr3_length: 14; v_call: TRBV20-1; d_call: TRBD1; cdr3_aa: CSAPGQRAYYEQYF; cdr3_nt: TGCAGTGCGCCGGGACAGAGAGCTTACTACGAGCAGTACTTC
clone_size: few; j_call: TRBJ2-1; cdr3_length: 16; v_call: TRBV7-3; d_call: -; cdr3_aa: CASSSPRGRGQNEQFF; cdr3_nt: TGTGCCAGCAGCTCCCCGCGCGGCCGGGGGCAGAATGAGCAGTTCTTC
clone_size: many; j_call: TRBJ1-5; cdr3_length: 13; v_call: TRBV28; d_call: -; cdr3_aa: CASSYGGNQPQHF; cdr3_nt: TGTGCCAGCAGTTATGGAGGCAATCAGCCCCAGCATTTT
clone_size: many; j_call: TRBJ1-1; cdr3_length: 15; v_call: TRBV11-2; d_call: -; cdr3_aa: CASSARLVLNTEAFF; cdr3_nt: TGTGCCAGCAGCGCCCGACTGGTGTTAAACACTGAAGCTTTCTTT
clone_size: many; j_call: TRBJ2-7; cdr3_length: 17; v_call: TRBV20-1; d_call: -; cdr3_aa: CSAPTTFSRWRHYEQYF; cdr3_nt: TGCAGTGCTCCTACCACTTTCTCACGGTGGCGGCACTACGAGCAGTACTTC
clone_size: -; j_call: TRBJ1-1; cdr3_length: 11; v_call: TRBV2; d_call: -; cdr3_aa: CASGDDTEAFF; cdr3_nt: TGTGCCAGCGGCGACGACACCGAAGCTTTCTTT
clone_size: many; j_call: TRBJ2-1; cdr3_length: 14; v_call: TRBV20-1; d_call: -; cdr3_aa: CSPDTGSSYNEQFF; cdr3_nt: TGCAGTCCAGATACCGGAAGCTCCTACAATGAGCAGTTCTTC
clone_size: many; j_call: TRBJ2-4; cdr3_length: 13; v_call: TRBV12-5; d_call: -; cdr3_aa: CASGDYAENIQYF; cdr3_nt: TGTGCTAGTGGGGACTACGCCGAAAACATTCAGTACTTC
clone_size: many; j_call: TRBJ2-7; cdr3_length: 15; v_call: TRBV20-1; d_call: TRBD1; cdr3_aa: CSASSRDRGAGEQYF; cdr3_nt: TGCAGTGCTAGTTCCCGGGACAGGGGGGCTGGCGAGCAGTACTTC
clone_size: few; j_call: TRBJ1-4; cdr3_length: 15; v_call: TRBV7-2; d_call: TRBD1; cdr3_aa: CASSLGDRVQEKLFF; cdr3_nt: TGTGCCAGCAGCTTAGGGGACAGGGTTCAGGAAAAACTGTTTTTT
clone_size: many; j_call: TRBJ2-7; cdr3_length: 14; v_call: TRBV28; d_call: -; cdr3_aa: CASSVSGFSYEQYF; cdr3_nt: TGTGCCAGCAGTGTTTCCGGGTTTTCCTACGAGCAGTACTTC
clone_size: -; j_call: TRBJ2-2; cdr3_length: 13; v_call: TRBV29-1; d_call: -; cdr3_aa: CSVDSSNTGELFF; cdr3_nt: TGCAGCGTCGACAGTTCGAACACCGGGGAGCTGTTTTTT
clone_size: many; j_call: TRBJ2-1; cdr3_length: 14; v_call: TRBV2; d_call: TRBD2; cdr3_aa: CASSALAGANEQFF; cdr3_nt: TGTGCCAGCAGTGCACTAGCGGGAGCTAATGAGCAGTTCTTC
clone_size: -; j_call: TRBJ2-5; cdr3_length: 15; v_call: TRBV7-8; d_call: TRBD1; cdr3_aa: CASISSGTGKETQYF; cdr3_nt: TGTGCCAGCATCTCGAGCGGGACAGGGAAAGAGACCCAGTACTTC
clone_size: -; j_call: TRBJ2-2; cdr3_length: 16; v_call: TRBV6-1; d_call: TRBD2; cdr3_aa: CASSAGLAGGTGELFF; cdr3_nt: TGTGCCAGCAGTGCAGGACTAGCGGGAGGGACCGGGGAGCTGTTTTTT
clone_size: many; j_call: TRBJ2-3; cdr3_length: 15; v_call: TRBV7-7; d_call: -; cdr3_aa: CASSRGGPSTDTQYF; cdr3_nt: TGTGCTAGCTCGCGGGGCGGCCCCTCCACAGATACGCAGTATTTT
clone_size: many; j_call: TRBJ2-7; cdr3_length: 13; v_call: TRBV11-2; d_call: -; cdr3_aa: CASSLGAAKWQYF; cdr3_nt: TGTGCCAGCAGCTTAGGAGCAGCCAAATGGCAGTACTTC
clone_size: few; j_call: TRBJ2-5; cdr3_length: 14; v_call: TRBV5-6; d_call: TRBD2; cdr3_aa: CASSPGLVVETQYF; cdr3_nt: TGTGCCAGCAGCCCGGGACTAGTTGTAGAGACCCAGTACTTC
clone_size: many; j_call: TRBJ2-1; cdr3_length: 14; v_call: TRBV7-2; d_call: -; cdr3_aa: CASSSRAVNNEQFF; cdr3_nt: TGTGCCAGCAGCTCCAGGGCAGTGAACAATGAGCAGTTCTTC
clone_size: many; j_call: TRBJ2-6; cdr3_length: 17; v_call: TRBV7-3; d_call: -; cdr3_aa: CASSFDRLSSGANVLTF; cdr3_nt: TGTGCCAGCAGCTTTGACAGGTTGTCTTCTGGGGCCAACGTCCTGACTTTC
clone_size: many; j_call: TRBJ2-7; cdr3_length: 15; v_call: TRBV9; d_call: -; cdr3_aa: CASSVGGSASYEQYF; cdr3_nt: TGTGCCAGCAGCGTAGGGGGAAGCGCCTCCTACGAGCAGTACTTC
clone_size: -; j_call: TRBJ2-7; cdr3_length: 17; v_call: TRBV29-1; d_call: TRBD2; cdr3_aa: CSVEEPGFGLETYEQYF; cdr3_nt: TGCAGCGTTGAAGAGCCCGGTTTTGGACTAGAGACCTACGAGCAGTACTTC
clone_size: many; j_call: TRBJ2-2; cdr3_length: 15; v_call: TRBV5-1; d_call: TRBD1; cdr3_aa: CASSTRQGSTGELFF; cdr3_nt: TGCGCCAGCAGCACTAGACAGGGTTCGACCGGGGAGCTGTTTTTT
clone_size: many; j_call: TRBJ2-7; cdr3_length: 13; v_call: TRBV7-8; d_call: -; cdr3_aa: CASSSLDSGEQYF; cdr3_nt: TGTGCCAGCAGCTCCCTGGACAGTGGGGAGCAGTACTTC
clone_size: many; j_call: TRBJ2-5; cdr3_length: 11; v_call: TRBV18; d_call: -; cdr3_aa: CASSPKETQYF; cdr3_nt: TGTGCCAGCTCACCTAAAGAGACCCAGTACTTC
clone_size: many; j_call: TRBJ1-6; cdr3_length: 15; v_call: TRBV28; d_call: TRBD1; cdr3_aa: CASSLSGGINSPLHF; cdr3_nt: TGTGCCAGCAGTTTATCAGGGGGGATCAATTCACCCCTCCACTTT
clone_size: many; j_call: TRBJ2-3; cdr3_length: 17; v_call: TRBV5-1; d_call: TRBD1; cdr3_aa: CASSSGQVLTGTDTQYF; cdr3_nt: TGCGCCAGCAGCTCGGGACAGGTTTTAACTGGCACAGATACGCAGTATTTT
clone_size: -; j_call: TRBJ1-1; cdr3_length: 18; v_call: TRBV2; d_call: -; cdr3_aa: CASTDPILLRLDYTEAFF; cdr3_nt: TGTGCCAGCACGGACCCAATATTGCTTCGGTTAGATTACACTGAAGCTTTCTTT
clone_size: few; j_call: TRBJ2-1; cdr3_length: 13; v_call: TRBV20-1; d_call: TRBD1; cdr3_aa: CSARKGAYNEQFF; cdr3_nt: TGCAGTGCTAGAAAGGGGGCATACAATGAGCAGTTCTTC
clone_size: many; j_call: TRBJ1-1; cdr3_length: 18; v_call: TRBV5-5; d_call: TRBD1; cdr3_aa: CASSYRQGALPRDTEAFF; cdr3_nt: TGTGCCAGCAGCTACCGACAGGGGGCTCTTCCACGGGACACTGAAGCTTTCTTT
clone_size: many; j_call: TRBJ1-2; cdr3_length: 14; v_call: TRBV27; d_call: -; cdr3_aa: CASSPPGLAYGYTF; cdr3_nt: TGTGCCAGCAGTCCGCCTGGTTTGGCCTATGGCTACACCTTC
clone_size: medium-sized; j_call: TRBJ2-6; cdr3_length: 14; v_call: TRBV29-1; d_call: -; cdr3_aa: CSVELVSGANVLTF; cdr3_nt: TGCAGCGTTGAACTCGTCTCTGGGGCCAACGTCCTGACTTTC
clone_size: -; j_call: TRBJ2-3; cdr3_length: 13; v_call: TRBV20-1; d_call: -; cdr3_aa: CSANRDIVDTQYF; cdr3_nt: TGCAGTGCTAACCGGGACATAGTAGATACGCAGTATTTT
clone_size: many; j_call: TRBJ1-2; cdr3_length: 16; v_call: TRBV5-1; d_call: TRBD1; cdr3_aa: CASSLDQGVPYGGYTF; cdr3_nt: TGCGCCAGCAGCTTGGACCAGGGGGTTCCCTATGGCGGCTACACCTTC
clone_size: -; j_call: TRBJ1-2; cdr3_length: 13; v_call: TRBV25-1; d_call: -; cdr3_aa: CASRRDQSYGYTF; cdr3_nt: TGTGCCAGCAGGAGGGACCAGAGCTATGGCTACACCTTC
clone_size: -; j_call: TRBJ2-6; cdr3_length: 16; v_call: TRBV4-1; d_call: -; cdr3_aa: CASSQEGHSGANVLTF; cdr3_nt: TGCGCCAGCAGCCAAGAAGGACACTCTGGGGCCAACGTCCTGACTTTC
clone_size: many; j_call: TRBJ2-3; cdr3_length: 14; v_call: TRBV20-1; d_call: -; cdr3_aa: CSAPTVLSTDTQYF; cdr3_nt: TGCAGTGCTCCGACAGTGCTTAGCACAGATACGCAGTATTTT